The sequence of this T cell receptor beta chain was determined in a study of identical twins. General study findings and limits: Sequences that were out-of-frame, alpha and twin-shared displayed an excess of low generation probability. Invariant MAIT and iNKT cells could partly confound zero-insertion analyses.

The CDR3 is 15 amino acids. The germline CDR1 and CDR2 sequences are MNHEY and SVGEGT. TCRdb re-called the 5' RACE reads with MiXCR, one entry per CDR3 protein. Of 1.5 million or so distinct CDR3 sequences listed, under 35% are singletons. This clonotype appeared a single time. Its specificity is not known. A read error may produce the germline difference seen at one junction end. This chain uses TRBV6-2 or TRBV6-3 with TRBJ2-7; TRBD2 aligns across 8 bases. This sequence was found in a newborn girl in good health. Sequenced input: cord blood. CDR3 region: CANSVLAGPTYEQYF. The CDR3 region has the DNA TGTGCCAACAGTGTCTTAGCGGGACCGACCTACGAGCAGTACTTC.